The 8 T cell receptor beta chains given below trace back to one sample, sequenced in a study of blood T cell repertoires in COVID-19. Profiling relied on immunoSEQ multiplex PCR, and the TCRdb table lists in-frame clones only, not all of them. The sample gives under 80,000 clones, less than 80% of which show up once; 32% is in the top ten. Specimen: peripheral blood. The receptors come from a human donor in a cohort sampled during active COVID-19.

This rearrangement joins TRBV5-5 to TRBJ1-1; no clear D. Germline V lookup: CDR1 SGHKS, CDR2 YYEKEE (reference sequence). The CDR3 extends over 14 amino acids. The V and J ends lost 2 bases and 1 base respectively, with 9 bases between them. The CDR3 reads CASSFTGGNTEAFF. CDR3 DNA sequence: TGTGCCAGCAGCTTCACGGGTGGGAACACTGAAGCTTTCTTT.

The V gene is TRBV7-3, the J gene TRBJ2-2; 9 bases are a match to TRBD1. The CDR3 length is 14 residues. CDR1 and CDR2 from the germline V gene are SGHTA and FQGTGA. After removal of 7 bases from V and 5 bases from J, the junction contained 5 bases not matched to a gene. For the CDR3, the DNA is TGTGCCAGCAAACAGGGGGCGCGAACCGGGGAGCTGTTTTTT. Translation: CASKQGARTGELFF.

This clone was observed a handful of times. The genes are TRBV9 and TRBJ1-2; D is unclear. Looked up from germline, CDR1 is SGDLS and CDR2 is YYNGEE. The V end was cut by 1 base, the J end by 0 bases, with 10 bases between. The CDR3 is 15 amino acids. The CDR3 DNA is TGTGCCAGCAGCGTATCTTGGGGAGCTAACTATGGCTACACCTTC. Translation gives CASSVSWGANYGYTF.

The chain is built from TRBV10-1 and TRBJ1-3, with D possibly TRBD1 on 6 matching bases. The CDR3 extends over 14 amino acids. Germline V gives CDR1 WNHNN, CDR2 SYGVQD (reference sequence). Trimming cost V 5 bases and J 1 base, with 9 bases left between them. The CDR3 DNA reads as TGCGCCAGCAGTACGACAGGTTCTGGAAACACCATATATTTT. Translation: CASSTTGSGNTIYF.

The genes are TRBV4-3 and TRBJ2-1, with a tentative D call TRBD1 (6 bases). V was clipped by 4 bases and J by 7 bases, with 14 bases between them. Germline CDR1 LGHNA, CDR2 YSLEER. The CDR3 spans 14 residues. DNA of the CDR3: TGCGCCAGCAGCCCAGCACAGGGTTGGAATGAGCAGTTCTTC. It is translated as CASSPAQGWNEQFF.

The rearrangement uses TRBV4-1 and TRBJ2-3, with D perhaps matching TRBD1 (5 bases). The CDR3 loop spans 16 amino acids. V gave up 1 base and J gave up 5 bases, with 16 bases separating them. Germline values: CDR1 MGHRA, CDR2 YSYEKL. The CDR3 here is CASSQVARVEGDTQYF. In nucleotides, the CDR3 is TGCGCCAGCAGCCAAGTCGCCAGGGTGGAAGGAGATACGCAGTATTTT.

The genes are TRBV18 and TRBJ1-4, with 7 bases matching TRBD1. Trimming took 2 bases from V and 11 from J; bases not matched to a gene: 14. The CDR3 is 16 amino acids. The V gene's germline CDR1 is KGHSH and CDR2 LQKENI. The chain's CDR3 is CASSPIPPRGAGKLFF. The DNA for the CDR3 is TGTGCCAGCTCACCAATTCCGCCCAGGGGGGCTGGCAAACTGTTTTTT.

The chain couples TRBV27 to TRBJ2-7, with 8 bases fitting TRBD1. The CDR3 extends over 15 amino acids. V was pared by 3 bases and J by 5 bases, with 9 bases of the junction left unmatched. CDR1 is MNHEY, CDR2 SMNVEV, per germline (reference sequence). The CDR3 protein is CASSFSGAGGNEQYF. For the CDR3, the DNA is TGTGCCAGCAGTTTCTCCGGGGCAGGGGGCAACGAGCAGTACTTC.